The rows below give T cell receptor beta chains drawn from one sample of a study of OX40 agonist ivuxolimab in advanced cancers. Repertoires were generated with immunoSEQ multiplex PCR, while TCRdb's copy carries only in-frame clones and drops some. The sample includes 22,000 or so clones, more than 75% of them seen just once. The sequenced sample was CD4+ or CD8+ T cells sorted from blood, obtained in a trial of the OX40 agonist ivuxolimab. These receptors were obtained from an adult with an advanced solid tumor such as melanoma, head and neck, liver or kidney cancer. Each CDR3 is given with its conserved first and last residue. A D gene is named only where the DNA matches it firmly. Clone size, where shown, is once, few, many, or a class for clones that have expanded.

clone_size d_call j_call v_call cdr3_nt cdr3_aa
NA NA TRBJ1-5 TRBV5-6 TGTGCCAGCAGCTTGGTGGGGGACACTGGTCAGCCCCAGCATTTT CASSLVGDTGQPQHF
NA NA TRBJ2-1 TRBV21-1 TGTGCCAGCAGCAAGGAGGATCAACACAATGAGCAGTTCTTC CASSKEDQHNEQFF
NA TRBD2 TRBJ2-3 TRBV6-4 TGTGCCAGCAGTGACATGGCTAGCGGGGGCTCAGATACGCAGTATTTT CASSDMASGGSDTQYF
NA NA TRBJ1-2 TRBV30 TGTGCCTGGAGTGATCTCCTTAACTATGGCTACACCTTC CAWSDLLNYGYTF
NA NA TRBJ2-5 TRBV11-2 TGTGCCAGCAGCACCCGACCCGGGACATTAAGAGAGACCCAGTACTTC CASSTRPGTLRETQYF
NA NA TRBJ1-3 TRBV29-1 TGCAGCGTCTGGGGGACCTCTGGAAACACCATATATTTT CSVWGTSGNTIYF
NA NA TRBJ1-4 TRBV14 TGTGCCAGCAGCCGGGGCGGGGATTCGCCAACTAATGAAAAACTGTTTTTT CASSRGGDSPTNEKLFF
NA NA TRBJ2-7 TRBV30 TGTGCCTGGATTGGGCAGGACTCCTACGAGCAGTACTTC CAWIGQDSYEQYF
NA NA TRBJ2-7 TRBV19 TGTGCCAGTAGCCACTCGCCCTCTCGGGGATTTCTGTACGAGCAGTACTTC CASSHSPSRGFLYEQYF
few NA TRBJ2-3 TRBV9 TGTGCCAGCAGCGTAGCTCTCGCAGATACGCAGTATTTT CASSVALADTQYF
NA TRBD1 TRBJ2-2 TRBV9 TGTGCCAGCAGCCCCCGACAGGGGAGCGGGGAGCTGTTTTTT CASSPRQGSGELFF
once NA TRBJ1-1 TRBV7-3 TGTGCCAGCAGCCCTCTGGCGGGCACTGAAGCTTTCTTT CASSPLAGTEAFF
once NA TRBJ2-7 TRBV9 TGTGCCAGCAGCCCCTCATCGGGGTCCTACGAGCAGTACTTC CASSPSSGSYEQYF
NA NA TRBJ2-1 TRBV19 TGTGCCAGCGCCTTGGACAGATACAATGAGCAGTTCTTC CASALDRYNEQFF
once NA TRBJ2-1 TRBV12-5 TGTGCTAGTGGTTTGCAGGGGCAGACGGACTACAATGAGCAGTTCTTC CASGLQGQTDYNEQFF
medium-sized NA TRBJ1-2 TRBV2 TGTGCCAGCAGTGAATACGGACAGTCACCCTATGGCTACACCTTC CASSEYGQSPYGYTF
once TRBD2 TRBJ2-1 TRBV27 TGTGCCAGCAGTAGAAAGATGGCGGGAGGGCCCTACAATGAGCAGTTCTTC CASSRKMAGGPYNEQFF
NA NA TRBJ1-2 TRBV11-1 TGTGCCAGCAGCCTCGGAGACTATGGCTACACCTTC CASSLGDYGYTF
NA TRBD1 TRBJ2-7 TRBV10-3 TGTGCCATCGGGACAGCGTTTTACGAGCAGTACTTC CAIGTAFYEQYF
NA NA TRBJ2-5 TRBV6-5 TGTGCCAGCAGTTACGGGGGGACAACGGAGACCCAGTACTTC CASSYGGTTETQYF
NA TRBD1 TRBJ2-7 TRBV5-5 TGTGCCAGCAGCTTGGTAAAACGGGACAGGAGCTCCTACGAGCAGTACTTC CASSLVKRDRSSYEQYF
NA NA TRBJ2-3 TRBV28 TGTGCCAGCAGTTTAGGTTACGGGCGCGGAGATACGCAGTATTTT CASSLGYGRGDTQYF
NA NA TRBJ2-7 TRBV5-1 TGCGCCACCTCCGGAGGTAGGGGAGGCTCCTACGAGCAGTACTTC CATSGGRGGSYEQYF